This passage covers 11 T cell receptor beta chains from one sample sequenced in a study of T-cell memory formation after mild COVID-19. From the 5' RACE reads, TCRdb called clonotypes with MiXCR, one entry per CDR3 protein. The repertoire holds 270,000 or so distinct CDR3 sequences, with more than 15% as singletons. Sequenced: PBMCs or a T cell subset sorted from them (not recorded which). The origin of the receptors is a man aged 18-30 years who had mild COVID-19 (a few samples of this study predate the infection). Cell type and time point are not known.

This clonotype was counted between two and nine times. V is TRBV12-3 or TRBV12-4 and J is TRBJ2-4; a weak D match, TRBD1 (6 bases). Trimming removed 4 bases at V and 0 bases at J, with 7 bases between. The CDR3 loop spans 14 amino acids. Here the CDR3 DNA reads TGTGCCAGCAGTTGGACAGTAGCCAAAAACATTCAGTACTTC. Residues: CASSWTVAKNIQYF.

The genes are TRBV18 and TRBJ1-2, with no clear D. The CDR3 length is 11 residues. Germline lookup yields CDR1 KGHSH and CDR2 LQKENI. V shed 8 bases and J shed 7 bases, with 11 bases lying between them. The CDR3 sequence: CASPSVSGYTF. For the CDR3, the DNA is TGTGCCAGCCCAAGTGTTTCTGGCTACACCTTC.

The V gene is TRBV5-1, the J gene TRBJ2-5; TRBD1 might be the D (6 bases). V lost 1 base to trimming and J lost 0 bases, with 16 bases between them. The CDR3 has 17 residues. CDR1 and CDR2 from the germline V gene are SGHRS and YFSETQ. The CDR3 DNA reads TGCGCCAGCAGCTTGCGACCCCAGGGGTCGTACCAAGAGACCCAGTACTTC. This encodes CASSLRPQGSYQETQYF.

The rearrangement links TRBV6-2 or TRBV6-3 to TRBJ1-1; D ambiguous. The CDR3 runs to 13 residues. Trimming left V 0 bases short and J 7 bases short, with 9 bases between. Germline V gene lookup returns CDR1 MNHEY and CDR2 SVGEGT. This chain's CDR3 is CASSYSADGEAFF. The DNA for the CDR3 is TGTGCCAGCAGTTACTCCGCGGACGGTGAAGCTTTCTTT.

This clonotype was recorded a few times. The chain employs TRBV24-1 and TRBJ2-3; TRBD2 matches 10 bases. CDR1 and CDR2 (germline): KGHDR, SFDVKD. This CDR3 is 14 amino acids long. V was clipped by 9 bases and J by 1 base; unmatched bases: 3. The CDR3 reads CATSSGRRTDTQYF. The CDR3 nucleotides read TGTGCCACCTCTAGCGGGAGACGCACAGATACGCAGTATTTT.

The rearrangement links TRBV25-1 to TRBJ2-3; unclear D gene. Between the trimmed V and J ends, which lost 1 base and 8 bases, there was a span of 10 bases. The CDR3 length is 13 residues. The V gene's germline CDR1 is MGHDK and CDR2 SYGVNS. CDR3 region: CASSEFGPRTQYF. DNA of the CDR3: TGTGCCAGCAGTGAATTCGGACCCCGTACGCAGTATTTT.

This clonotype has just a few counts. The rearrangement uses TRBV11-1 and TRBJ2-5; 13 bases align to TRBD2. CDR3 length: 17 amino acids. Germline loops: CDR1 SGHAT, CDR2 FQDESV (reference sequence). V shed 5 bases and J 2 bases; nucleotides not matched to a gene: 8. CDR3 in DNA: TGTGCCAGCAGCAGAGGACTAGCGGGGGCCGCTCAAGAGACCCAGTACTTC. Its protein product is CASSRGLAGAAQETQYF.

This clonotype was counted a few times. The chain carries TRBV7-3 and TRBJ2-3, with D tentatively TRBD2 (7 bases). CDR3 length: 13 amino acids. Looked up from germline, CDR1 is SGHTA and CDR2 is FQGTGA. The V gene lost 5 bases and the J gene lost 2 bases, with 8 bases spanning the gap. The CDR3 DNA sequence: TGTGCCAGCAGCGCGGGGGCCACAGATACGCAGTATTTT. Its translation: CASSAGATDTQYF. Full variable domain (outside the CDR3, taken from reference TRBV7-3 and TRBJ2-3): GAGVSQTPSNKVTEKGKYVELRCDPISGHTALYWYRQSLGQGPEFLIYFQGTGAADDSGLPNDRFFAVRPEGSVSTLKIQRTERGDSAVYLCASSAGATDTQYFGPGTRLTVL.

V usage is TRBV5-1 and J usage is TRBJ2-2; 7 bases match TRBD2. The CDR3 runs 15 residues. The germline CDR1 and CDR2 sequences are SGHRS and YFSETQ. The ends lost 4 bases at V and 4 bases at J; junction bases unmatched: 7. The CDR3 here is CASSPRLASTGELFF. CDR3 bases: TGCGCCAGCAGCCCGCGACTAGCTTCCACCGGGGAGCTGTTTTTT.

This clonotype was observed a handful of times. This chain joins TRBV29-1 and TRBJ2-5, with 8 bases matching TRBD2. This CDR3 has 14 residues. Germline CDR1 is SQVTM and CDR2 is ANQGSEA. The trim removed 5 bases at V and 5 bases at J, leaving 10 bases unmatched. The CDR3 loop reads CSVIHRGGGETQYF. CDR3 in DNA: TGCAGCGTTATTCATCGGGGGGGAGGGGAGACCCAGTACTTC.

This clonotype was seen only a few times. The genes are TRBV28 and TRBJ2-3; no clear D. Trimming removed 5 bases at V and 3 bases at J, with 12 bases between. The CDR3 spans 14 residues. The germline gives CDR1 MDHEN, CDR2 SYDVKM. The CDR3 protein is CASSPPGGTDTQYF. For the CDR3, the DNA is TGTGCCAGCAGTCCCCCTGGCGGTACAGATACGCAGTATTTT. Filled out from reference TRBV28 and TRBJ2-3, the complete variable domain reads DVKVTQSSRYLVKRTGEKVFLECVQDMDHENMFWYRQDPGLGLRLIYFSYDVKMKEKGDIPEGYSVSREKKERFSLILESASTNQTSMYLCASSPPGGTDTQYFGPGTRLTVL.